This is a list of T cell receptor beta chains from one sample in a study of beta chain features in type 1 diabetes. Here immunoSEQ multiplex PCR was the method, and the copy in TCRdb shows in-frame clones only, minus some. This table holds around 25,000 clones, roughly 70% found once. The sample comprised stem cell memory CD4+ T cells from blood. The receptors stem from a woman aged 40-49 years with type 1 diabetes. Both conserved end residues are part of each CDR3. The D gene is left open where the match is weak. Not all rows give a size; the values are once, few, many and, for expanded clones, a class.

V	D	J	size	DNA	CDR3
TRBV7-9	TRBD1	TRBJ1-2	few	TGTGCCAGCAGCTCCTTGGACCGGGACAGCACTAACTATGGCTACACCTTC	CASSSLDRDSTNYGYTF
TRBV7-3	TRBD1	TRBJ2-1	-	TGTGCCAGCAGGAGGACAGGGGGCTACAATGAGCAGTTCTTC	CASRRTGGYNEQFF
TRBV14	-	TRBJ1-1	-	TGTGCCAGCAGCCTCGCCACAGCAAACACTGAAGCTTTCTTT	CASSLATANTEAFF
TRBV6-6	TRBD2	TRBJ2-5	-	TGTGCCAGCACCCCCAGCGGGGGCCAAGAGACCCAGTACTTC	CASTPSGGQETQYF
TRBV15	-	TRBJ2-1	few	TGTGCCACCAGCAGAGATTGGCAGGAGGCGCACAATGAGCAGTTCTTC	CATSRDWQEAHNEQFF
TRBV6-5	TRBD1	TRBJ1-1	-	TGTGCCAGCAGCAAGACAGGGGGCGCCGGCACTGAAGCTTTCTTT	CASSKTGGAGTEAFF
TRBV10-3	-	TRBJ2-7	-	TGTGCCATCAGTGGAGGGCTAGCAGATTACGAGCAGTACTTC	CAISGGLADYEQYF
TRBV14	-	TRBJ1-2	-	TGTGCCAGCAGCTTCTGGGGGGGCCCGTCCGGGGGCTACACCTTC	CASSFWGGPSGGYTF
TRBV7-9	-	TRBJ2-2	few	TGTGCCAGCAGCTTTGCGGCCCCGACCGGGGAGCTGTTTTTT	CASSFAAPTGELFF
TRBV6-5	TRBD1	TRBJ2-5	-	TGTGCCAGCAGTTACAGACAGGGTTTGGGAGAGACCCAGTACTTC	CASSYRQGLGETQYF
TRBV19	-	TRBJ1-2	-	TGTGCCAGTAGTATAGGAGAGCTGTATGGCTACACCTTC	CASSIGELYGYTF
TRBV7-2	TRBD1	TRBJ2-1	-	TGTGCCAGCAGCCAAGGGTGGGACAGGGGCCATGAGCAGTTCTTC	CASSQGWDRGHEQFF
TRBV2	TRBD1	TRBJ1-5	-	TGTGCCAGCAGTGAAGAACAGGGGAATCAGCCCCAGCATTTT	CASSEEQGNQPQHF
TRBV28	-	TRBJ2-7	few	TGTGCCAGCAGTTTAGACAGGAGGCAGTACTTC	CASSLDRRQYF
TRBV15	TRBD1	TRBJ2-1	-	TGTGCCACCAGCGCTTACAGGGGAATCGGCAATGAGCAGTTCTTC	CATSAYRGIGNEQFF
TRBV9	-	TRBJ2-2	-	TGTGCCAGCAGCGTAGTGGCAGGCCCCGGGGAGCTGTTTTTT	CASSVVAGPGELFF
TRBV19	-	TRBJ1-2	-	TGTGCCAGTAGTATAAAGGGATCTACAGGCGGCTACACCTTC	CASSIKGSTGGYTF
TRBV7-9	TRBD2	TRBJ2-4	-	TGTGCCAGCAGCTTAGCTAGGGAGGCTCCCCTAGCGGGGGAAAACATTCAGTACTTC	CASSLAREAPLAGENIQYF
TRBV5-6	TRBD1	TRBJ2-2	-	TGTGCCAGCAGCCCGAGGGACAGGGGGCGAACCGGGGAGCTGTTTTTT	CASSPRDRGRTGELFF
TRBV29-1	TRBD1	TRBJ1-5	few	TGCAGCGTCGCCCTGACAGGGAATCAGCCCCAGCATTTT	CSVALTGNQPQHF
TRBV28	-	TRBJ2-2	-	TGTGCCAGCAGTTTGAGGGAGAATACCGGGGAGCTGTTTTTT	CASSLRENTGELFF
TRBV30	-	TRBJ2-1	-	TGTGCCTGCCCGGGTATTACTGACAATGAGCAGTTCTTC	CACPGITDNEQFF
TRBV27	TRBD1	TRBJ2-1	-	TGTGCCAGCAGTTCCGGGACAGACTACAATGAGCAGTTCTTC	CASSSGTDYNEQFF
TRBV7-2	-	TRBJ2-5	-	TGTGCCAGCAGCTTTGGGCAGGTCGAGACCCAGTACTTC	CASSFGQVETQYF
TRBV7-3	-	TRBJ1-1	-	TGTGCCAGCAGCCCGAACATGGGGGGAGCCACTGAAGCTTTCTTT	CASSPNMGGATEAFF
TRBV2	-	TRBJ2-7	-	TGTGCCAGCAGGGACTACTACGAGCAGTACTTC	CASRDYYEQYF
TRBV6-1	-	TRBJ1-1	-	TGTGCCAGCAGTGCCCCCAGGGGTTGGCGCACTGAAGCTTTCTTT	CASSAPRGWRTEAFF
TRBV11-2	TRBD1	TRBJ2-3	-	TGTGCCAGCAGCCTAGGGACAGGAGCAACAGATACGCAGTATTTT	CASSLGTGATDTQYF
TRBV19	TRBD1	TRBJ2-2	-	TGTGCCAGTGGTACCCGGGACAGGCGATTGAACACCGGGGAGCTGTTTTTT	CASGTRDRRLNTGELFF
TRBV4-1	TRBD1	TRBJ2-2	-	TGCGCCAGCAGCCAAGAAGGACAGGGATACACCGGGGAGCTGTTTTTT	CASSQEGQGYTGELFF
TRBV28	-	TRBJ2-1	-	TGTGCCAGCAGTTCGACTGCTTACGTGGGCAATGAGCAGTTCTTC	CASSSTAYVGNEQFF